The 20 T cell receptor beta chains below all came from one sample that was sequenced in a study of T cell changes during pregnancy in multiple sclerosis. TCRdb keeps only in-frame clones here, not all; method: immunoSEQ multiplex PCR. The top ten hold over 1.1% of the sample, which has 55,000 to 85,000 clones, around 90% seen once. The specimen comprised peripheral blood, sampled after pregnancy. The receptor source for this set is a female donor with multiple sclerosis, enrolled in a pregnancy study.

This chain links TRBV9 with TRBJ2-1; TRBD2 is a possible D gene (5 bases). CDR1 and CDR2 from the germline V gene are SGDLS and YYNGEE. Trimming stripped 4 bases from V and 2 bases from J, with 16 bases between. The CDR3 runs to 16 residues. CDR3 bases: TGTGCCAGCAGCTCCCTAGCTGGGGTCGCCTACAATGAGCAGTTCTTC. Translation: CASSSLAGVAYNEQFF.

This chain connects TRBV29-1 to TRBJ1-1, with TRBD1 as a possible D gene (6 bases). The V and J ends lost 7 bases and 0 bases respectively, with 12 bases between them. The CDR3 spans 13 residues. The germline CDR1 and CDR2 sequences are SQVTM and ANQGSEA. CDR3 protein: CSARQDLNTEAFF. CDR3 DNA: TGCAGCGCTCGACAGGACTTGAACACTGAAGCTTTCTTT.

V is TRBV4-3 and J is TRBJ1-4, with a possible D match to TRBD1 (6 bases). Trimming pared 3 bases from V and 0 bases from J, leaving 11 bases between. CDR1 and CDR2 (germline): LGHNA, YSLEER. The CDR3 length is 16 residues. In DNA form, the CDR3 reads TGCGCCAGCAGCCAGGGGGCGCAGGCAACTAATGAAAAACTGTTTTTT. Its protein product is CASSQGAQATNEKLFF.

The chain carries TRBV18 and TRBJ1-1; the D is unclear. V dropped 6 bases and J dropped 1 base, with 18 bases sitting between them. The CDR3 consists of 16 residues. In germline, CDR1 is KGHSH, CDR2 LQKENI. In DNA, the CDR3 is TGTGCCAGCTCCCCAGGAGTCGGCACCGGGAACACTGAAGCTTTCTTT. Translation gives CASSPGVGTGNTEAFF. Drawing the rest from reference TRBV18 and TRBJ1-1, the complete variable domain is NAGVMQNPRHLVRRRGQEARLRCSPMKGHSHVYWYRQLPEEGLKFMVYLQKENIIDESGMPKERFSAEFPKEGPSILRIQQVVRGDSAAYFCASSPGVGTGNTEAFFGQGTRLTVV.

This clone was counted a single time. The chain is built from TRBV5-6 and TRBJ1-1; the match to TRBD1 covers 7 bases. V trimming: 7 bases; J trimming: 10 bases; junction bases outside the gene matches: 10. In germline, CDR1 is SGHDT, CDR2 YYEEEE. The CDR3 extends over 12 amino acids. The CDR3 nucleotides are TGTGCCAGCGCTCCCGGGGACAGTTCAGCTTTCTTT. Translation gives CASAPGDSSAFF. The whole variable domain, remainder taken from reference TRBV5-6 and TRBJ1-1, is DAGVTQSPTHLIKTRGQQVTLRCSPKSGHDTVSWYQQALGQGPQFIFQYYEEEERQRGNFPDRFSGHQFPNYSSELNVNALLLGDSALYLCASAPGDSSAFFGQGTRLTVV.

This clone is a singleton in its sample. The chain uses TRBV5-4 and TRBJ1-2; D may be TRBD1 (6 bases). Trimming cost V 1 base and J 2 bases, with 9 bases left between them. The CDR3 contains 14 residues. CDR1 and CDR2 from the germline V gene are SGHNT and YYREEE (reference sequence). In nucleotides, the CDR3 is TGTGCCAGCAGCTTGCAGGGGCCCAACTATGGCTACACCTTC. Protein product: CASSLQGPNYGYTF.

The rearrangement joins TRBV5-1 to TRBJ1-4, with unresolved D. Germline V gives CDR1 SGHRS, CDR2 YFSETQ. CDR3 size: 14 residues. Trimming removed 3 bases at V and 7 bases at J, with 13 bases between. The CDR3 nucleotides read TGCGCCAGCAGCTCCTCAAAAGGGAGTGAAAAACTGTTTTTT. This sequence encodes CASSSSKGSEKLFF.

This chain links TRBV27 with TRBJ1-1, with 12 bases matching TRBD1. With V trimmed by 4 bases and J by 3 bases, 12 bases remained unmatched. Germline V CDR1 and CDR2: MNHEY, SMNVEV (reference sequence). The CDR3 is 18 amino acids. The CDR3 bases are TGTGCCAGCAGTTCCTTAGGTGGGACAGGGGGCAGGGACACTGAAGCTTTCTTT. It is translated as CASSSLGGTGGRDTEAFF.

The chain employs TRBV18 and TRBJ2-1; D might be TRBD2 (6 bases). CDR1 and CDR2 from the germline V gene are KGHSH and LQKENI. The CDR3 extends over 15 amino acids. Trimming shortened V by 2 bases and J by 4 bases, and 12 bases separated the two germline ends. The CDR3 sequence: CASSPRDSIYNEQFF. The DNA for the CDR3 is TGTGCCAGCTCACCAAGGGACTCAATATACAATGAGCAGTTCTTC. The full variable domain, with the rest looked up from reference TRBV18 and TRBJ2-1, is NAGVMQNPRHLVRRRGQEARLRCSPMKGHSHVYWYRQLPEEGLKFMVYLQKENIIDESGMPKERFSAEFPKEGPSILRIQQVVRGDSAAYFCASSPRDSIYNEQFFGPGTRLTVL.

V gene TRBV28 combines with J gene TRBJ2-3, with 8 bases matching TRBD1. Trimming took 5 bases from V and 3 from J; bases not matched to a gene: 7. The CDR3 is 15 amino acids. CDR1 is MDHEN, CDR2 SYDVKM, per germline. The CDR3 DNA sequence: TGTGCCAGCAGTCCAGACAGGGGAGCAACAGATACGCAGTATTTT. Its translation is CASSPDRGATDTQYF.

V gene TRBV11-3 combines with J gene TRBJ2-3; 8 bases align to TRBD2. Per the germline V gene, CDR1 is SGHNT and CDR2 is YENEEA. Trimming took 4 bases from V and 0 from J; bases not matched to a gene: 12. CDR3 length: 18 residues. Here the CDR3 reads CASSSRGAGETSTDTQYF. Here the CDR3 DNA reads TGTGCCAGCAGCTCCCGAGGAGCGGGAGAAACTAGCACAGATACGCAGTATTTT.

The chain links TRBV7-2 to TRBJ2-7; D possibly corresponds to TRBD2 (5 bases). The germline V and J ends were trimmed by 6 bases and 3 bases, with 21 bases remaining between them. The CDR3 runs to 16 residues. Germline CDR1 reads SGHTA; CDR2 reads FQGNSA. The CDR3 DNA follows: TGTGCCAGCAGTAACCCTGGAGGCCAAGGCTTCTACGAGCAGTACTTC. Translating it yields CASSNPGGQGFYEQYF. The full variable domain, with the rest looked up from reference TRBV7-2 and TRBJ2-7, is GAGVSQSPSNKVTEKGKDVELRCDPISGHTALYWYRQSLGQGLEFLIYFQGNSAPDKSGLPSDRFSAERTGGSVSTLTIQRTQQEDSAVYLCASSNPGGQGFYEQYFGPGTRLTVT.

The rearrangement links TRBV9 to TRBJ1-1, with 8 positions matching TRBD1. The CDR3 has 15 amino acids. Germline V gene sequence: CDR1 SGDLS, CDR2 YYNGEE. The ends lost 4 bases at V and 1 base at J; junction bases unmatched: 6. The CDR3 loop is CASSSRTGSNTEAFF. CDR3 nucleotides: TGTGCCAGCAGCTCTAGGACAGGGTCGAACACTGAAGCTTTCTTT.

This clone came up a few times. This chain links TRBV6-4 with TRBJ2-3, with a possible D match to TRBD2 (7 bases). Germline lookup yields CDR1 MRHNA and CDR2 SNTAGT. The CDR3 covers 15 residues. V was trimmed by 0 bases and J by 4 bases, leaving 11 bases between them. The CDR3 DNA follows: TGTGCCAGCAGTGACTCCGCGGGGGCGGCAGATACGCAGTATTTT. Its protein product is CASSDSAGAADTQYF.

The chain uses TRBV19 and TRBJ2-2; 7 positions match TRBD2. With V trimmed by 0 bases and J by 1 base, 8 bases remained unmatched. The CDR3 has 18 residues. The germline CDR1 and CDR2 sequences are LNHDA and SQIVND (reference sequence). CDR3 protein: CASSIDFAGEGNTGELFF. CDR3 bases: TGTGCCAGTAGTATAGATTTTGCGGGAGAGGGGAACACCGGGGAGCTGTTTTTT.

The gene calls are TRBV16 and TRBJ1-2; no clear D. CDR1 and CDR2 (germline): KGHSY, FQNENV. This CDR3 is 18 amino acids long. Trimming took off 2 bases at V and 6 bases at J, with 25 bases between the two ends. CDR3 in DNA: TGTGCCAGCAGCCAAACCACCGGGCGGGCAGCTGAAATCCATGGCTACACCTTC. Encoded protein: CASSQTTGRAAEIHGYTF. Using reference TRBV16 and TRBJ1-2 for the parts outside the CDR3, the full variable domain is GEEVAQTPKHLVRGEGQKAKLYCAPIKGHSYVFWYQQVLKNEFKFLISFQNENVFDETGMPKERFSAKCLPNSPCSLEIQATKLEDSAVYFCASSQTTGRAAEIHGYTFGSGTRLTVV.

The rearrangement uses TRBV27 and TRBJ1-5, with 7 bases that match TRBD1. This CDR3 spans 15 amino acids. CDR1 MNHEY and CDR2 SMNVEV come from the germline V gene (reference sequence). Trimming cost V 6 bases and J 2 bases; bases outside gene matches: 7. The DNA of the CDR3 is TGTGCCAGCAGCCAGACCACAGGGGGCAATCAGCCCCAGCATTTT. This gives the protein CASSQTTGGNQPQHF.

The V gene is TRBV7-6, the J gene TRBJ2-5, with TRBD2 identical over 7 bases. After removal of 5 bases from V and 1 base from J, the junction contained 4 bases not matched to a gene. Germline assignment: CDR1 SGHVS and CDR2 FNYEAQ. This CDR3 comprises 14 residues. The CDR3, as DNA: TGTGCCAGCAGCGGGAGGGACTTCCAAGAGACCCAGTACTTC. Translating it yields CASSGRDFQETQYF.

This clone has a single count. The rearrangement joins TRBV5-6 to TRBJ2-7, with 8 positions matching TRBD2. The V segment lost 5 bases and the J segment 2 bases; nucleotides outside the gene matches: 6. Germline assignment: CDR1 SGHDT and CDR2 YYEEEE. The CDR3 is made up of 14 amino acids. CDR3 sequence (DNA): TGTGCCAGCAGGCTGGGACTAGGGACCTACGAGCAGTACTTC. Translating gives CASRLGLGTYEQYF.

The sample holds one count of this clone. The V call is TRBV2, the J call TRBJ2-7; no definite D call. Deletions cut 5 bases from V and 0 bases from J, with 8 bases between. The length of the CDR3 is 13 residues. Germline CDR1 is SNHLY and CDR2 is FYNNEI. The CDR3, as DNA: TGTGCCAGCAGTCTAATAAGCTCCTACGAGCAGTACTTC. Amino acids: CASSLISSYEQYF.